This entry lists 32 T cell receptor beta chains sequenced from one sample in a study of CXCR3-negative and CXCR3-positive naive CD8 T cells (dated by TCRdb to about 2019). Sequencing used a NextSeq 550. The Human TCR Profiling Kit (MiLaboratory) was used to prepare UMI-labeled 5' RACE TRB cDNA libraries. Based on TCRdb reprocessing of the reads, there is one entry per CDR3 protein sequence, and DNA is missing. The sample table includes some 130,000 distinct CDR3 sequences. 0.29% of the sample rests with the top ten. Sequencing input: naive CXCR3- CD8+ T cells from blood. The intended sense of this specimen's cell subset or site label: CD45RO-CCR7+CD27+CD95- naive CD8+ T cells lacking CXCR3 (TNR3-). The receptors were sampled from a human donor in good health. Some clones in this sample may be carry-over from other donors' samples.

This rearrangement joins TRBV7-2 to TRBJ2-1; TCRdb calls TRBD1, which cannot be checked without DNA. Germline loops: CDR1 SGHTA, CDR2 FQGNSA. The CDR3 consists of 14 residues. This CDR3 reads CASSSRGAYNEQFF.

The rearrangement links TRBV28 to TRBJ2-7. This CDR3 region has 13 residues. Germline V CDR1 and CDR2: MDHEN, SYDVKM. CDR3 residues: CASSTGGYDEQYF. The whole variable domain, filled in from reference TRBV28 and TRBJ2-7, reads DVKVTQSSRYLVKRTGEKVFLECVQDMDHENMFWYRQDPGLGLRLIYFSYDVKMKEKGDIPEGYSVSREKKERFSLILESASTNQTSMYLCASSTGGYDEQYFGPGTRLTVT.

The CDR3 reads CASKSGLERPGELFF. This chain joins TRBV28 and TRBJ2-2; TCRdb's D call, TRBD2, is unchecked because there is no DNA. From germline, CDR1 is MDHEN and CDR2 SYDVKM. There are 15 residues in the CDR3.

The V and J genes are TRBV7-9 and TRBJ2-7; absent DNA, TCRdb's TRBD1 call cannot be checked. In germline, CDR1 is SEHNR, CDR2 FQNEAQ (reference sequence). The CDR3 length is 15 residues. CDR3 residues: CASSLAGQVSYEQYF.

The V call is TRBV4-1, the J call TRBJ2-7; as DNA is missing, the TRBD1 call by TCRdb cannot be tested. This CDR3 spans 12 amino acids. Germline V gives CDR1 MGHRA, CDR2 YSYEKL. The chain's CDR3 is CASSAPGGEQYF.

The J gene is TRBJ2-5, the V gene TRBV7-9; TCRdb gives TRBD2 as the D gene, but with no DNA this cannot be confirmed. Germline V CDR1 and CDR2: SEHNR, FQNEAQ (reference sequence). The CDR3 consists of 15 residues. The CDR3 protein is CASSSGLAAKETQYF.

This chain links TRBV12-3 or TRBV12-4 with TRBJ2-7; TCRdb designates TRBD2, a call that cannot be tested without DNA. There are 14 residues in the CDR3. CDR3 loop: CASSARDGGYEQYF.

The chain has TRBV10-3 and TRBJ2-7; TCRdb lists TRBD1, though no DNA is available to test this call. The CDR3 extends over 15 amino acids. The V gene's germline CDR1 is ENHRY and CDR2 SYGVKD. The CDR3: CAISAGTVFSYEQYF.

The V gene is TRBV7-2, the J gene TRBJ2-7; TCRdb outputs TRBD2, but without DNA this stays unchecked. CDR1 and CDR2 from the germline V gene are SGHTA and FQGNSA. This CDR3 comprises 16 residues. This chain's CDR3 is CASSASGGGRSYEQYF.

V gene TRBV12-3 or TRBV12-4 combines with J gene TRBJ2-2. This CDR3 contains 15 residues. The CDR3 is CASSFLDPETGELFF.

The chain links TRBV2 to TRBJ1-1; with no DNA, the TCRdb D assignment of TRBD1 cannot be verified. The CDR3 has 17 residues. Germline V gives CDR1 SNHLY, CDR2 FYNNEI. CDR3 loop: CASRESRDRAADTEAFF.

The chain uses TRBV14 and TRBJ2-3. Germline V lookup: CDR1 SGHDN, CDR2 FVKESK. The CDR3 is made up of 17 amino acids. The CDR3: CASSQDRYTTSTDTQYF.

The chain uses TRBV7-9 and TRBJ2-7. The CDR3 length is 11 residues. Looked up from germline, CDR1 is SEHNR and CDR2 is FQNEAQ (reference sequence). The CDR3 sequence: CASRSEQGQYF.

The chain links TRBV5-6 to TRBJ2-5; the TRBD1 assignment by TCRdb is unverifiable without DNA. Germline values: CDR1 SGHDT, CDR2 YYEEEE. The CDR3 runs 15 residues. The CDR3 protein is CASSFIQGAQETQYF.

The chain links TRBV28 to TRBJ2-1; TCRdb calls TRBD2, which cannot be checked without DNA. The CDR3 spans 15 residues. CDR1 MDHEN and CDR2 SYDVKM come from the germline V gene. The CDR3: CASSLAGGLENEQFF. Using reference TRBV28 and TRBJ2-1 for the parts outside the CDR3, the full variable domain is DVKVTQSSRYLVKRTGEKVFLECVQDMDHENMFWYRQDPGLGLRLIYFSYDVKMKEKGDIPEGYSVSREKKERFSLILESASTNQTSMYLCASSLAGGLENEQFFGPGTRLTVL.

The chain combines TRBV3-1 with TRBJ2-7; TCRdb calls TRBD1, which cannot be checked without DNA. Per germline, CDR1 LGHDT and CDR2 YNNKEL (reference sequence). This CDR3 is built from 15 residues. CDR3 sequence: CASSQGMTVAYEQYF.

The CDR3 sequence: CASNTIDAGGNEQFF. The rearrangement links TRBV28 to TRBJ2-1; TCRdb names TRBD2, which stays unverified in the absence of DNA. The CDR3 contains 15 residues. Germline assignment: CDR1 MDHEN and CDR2 SYDVKM.

The V call is TRBV27, the J call TRBJ2-3; TCRdb proposes TRBD2, but this gene call is untestable without DNA. CDR3 size: 17 residues. CDR1 and CDR2 (germline): MNHEY, SMNVEV (reference sequence). CDR3 protein: CASSLLAGGPLGDTQYF.

The chain couples TRBV7-9 to TRBJ1-6; the TCRdb call, TRBD1, lacks DNA for checking. Looked up from germline, CDR1 is SEHNR and CDR2 is FQNEAQ (reference sequence). This CDR3 is 16 amino acids long. The CDR3: CASSPPRSGLNSPLHF.

J is TRBJ2-7 and V is TRBV20-1; TCRdb designates TRBD1, a call that cannot be tested without DNA. The germline CDR1 and CDR2 sequences are DFQATT and SNEGSKA (reference sequence). The CDR3 runs 11 residues. The CDR3 is CSALDSREQYF.

This sequence joins TRBV7-9 and TRBJ1-1. Germline V gives CDR1 SEHNR, CDR2 FQNEAQ (reference sequence). The CDR3 contains 15 residues. The chain's CDR3 is CASSLGRSGVTEAFF.

This chain joins TRBV28 and TRBJ2-3; TCRdb's D gene call, TRBD2, goes unchecked for lack of DNA. The germline V gene encodes CDR1 MDHEN and CDR2 SYDVKM. The CDR3 totals 15 residues. This CDR3 reads CASSIGEDGTDTQYF.

This chain joins TRBV15 and TRBJ2-7. The CDR3 runs to 14 residues. Germline lookup yields CDR1 LNHNV and CDR2 YYDKDF (reference sequence). The CDR3 here is CATSRDNSDYEQYF. Drawing the rest from reference TRBV15 and TRBJ2-7, the complete variable domain is DAMVIQNPRYQVTQFGKPVTLSCSQTLNHNVMYWYQQKSSQAPKLLFHYYDKDFNNEADTPDNFQSRRPNTSFCFLDIRSPGLGDTAMYLCATSRDNSDYEQYFGPGTRLTVT.

V and J are TRBV28 and TRBJ2-1; checking the TCRdb D call of TRBD1 is not possible without DNA. The germline V gene encodes CDR1 MDHEN and CDR2 SYDVKM. The CDR3 is made up of 16 amino acids. The CDR3 sequence is CASSSLPGTRYNEQFF.

This chain joins TRBV6-2 or TRBV6-3 and TRBJ1-1. Germline assignment: CDR1 MNHEY and CDR2 SVGEGT. This CDR3 is built from 14 residues. CDR3 protein: CASSYSSLTGEAFF.

The V gene is TRBV2, the J gene TRBJ2-4; TCRdb picks TRBD2, but there is no DNA to check that call. CDR1 and CDR2 (germline): SNHLY, FYNNEI. The CDR3 is 15 residues long. The CDR3 sequence is CASIPSGSSKNIQYF.

V is TRBV7-8 and J is TRBJ2-5; TCRdb selects TRBD1, and the lack of DNA leaves this call unchecked. Germline V CDR1 and CDR2: SGHVS, FQNEAQ. The CDR3 totals 14 residues. This CDR3 reads CASSSQGNQETQYF.

The chain links TRBV2 to TRBJ1-6. The CDR3 sequence is 11 residues long. CDR1 SNHLY and CDR2 FYNNEI come from the germline V gene. CDR3 residues: CASGHAGPLHF.

The chain couples TRBV6-1 to TRBJ2-7. Looked up from germline, CDR1 is MNHNS and CDR2 is SASEGT. The CDR3 length is 13 residues. The CDR3 reads CASSEYGSYEQYF.

The rearrangement uses TRBV2 and TRBJ2-1; TCRdb gives TRBD2 as the D gene, but with no DNA this cannot be confirmed. The germline gives CDR1 SNHLY, CDR2 FYNNEI. The CDR3 has 15 residues. CDR3 protein: CASSAPGLAFNEQFF.

The J gene is TRBJ2-3, the V gene TRBV12-3 or TRBV12-4; absent DNA, TCRdb's TRBD1 call cannot be checked. This CDR3 is 14 amino acids long. CDR3 sequence reads: CASRPGGGIDTQYF.

The chain combines TRBV9 with TRBJ2-1. Germline V CDR1 and CDR2: SGDLS, YYNGEE. The length of the CDR3 is 15 residues. CDR3 sequence: CASSVDERSYNEQFF. The full variable domain, completed using reference TRBV9 and TRBJ2-1, is DSGVTQTPKHLITATGQRVTLRCSPRSGDLSVYWYQQSLDQGLQFLIQYYNGEERAKGNILERFSAQQFPDLHSELNLSSLELGDSALYFCASSVDERSYNEQFFGPGTRLTVL.